This T cell receptor (beta chain) was sequenced in a study of healthy donors' naive CD4 and CD8 T cells. In germline, CDR1 is SGHRS, CDR2 YFSETQ. This CDR3 has 15 residues. V gave up 2 bases and J gave up 5 bases; unmatched junction bases: 5. Of note for this clonotype: Antigen: not known.

A linear amplification protocol produced the TCR libraries from 450 to 500 ng of total RNA. As processed by the authors: Some 77,000 TCR alpha transcripts were sequenced from 5 healthy donors. MiXCR, applied by TCRdb to the reads, yields one record per CDR3 protein. These V and J calls rely on TCRdb rather than the paper's analysis. The table lists 150,000 to 200,000 distinct CDR3 sequences, about 76% of them singletons. Study results and limitations: About 13% of CD4/CD8 propensity variance appeared explained by V, J and CDR3 charge. Positive CDR3 charge linked to CD4+ cells, negative to CD8+ cells. Reportedly, most V and J gene segments showed naive CD4+ versus CD8+ bias.

The receptor's source is a pool of human donors in good health; the sample pools cells from several healthy donors. The sequenced material came from naive CD4+ and CD8+ T cells sorted from blood, pooled from several donors. The chain uses TRBV5-1 and TRBJ2-2; 8 positions agree with TRBD1. DNA of the CDR3: TGCGCCAGCAGCTTTGTTCAGGGGGCGACCGGGGAGCTGTTTTTT. This translates into CASSFVQGATGELFF. Drawing the rest from reference TRBV5-1 and TRBJ2-2, the complete variable domain is KAGVTQTPRYLIKTRGQQVTLSCSPISGHRSVSWYQQTPGQGLQFLFEYFSETQRNKGNFPGRFSGRQFSNSRSEMNVSTLELGDSALYLCASSFVQGATGELFFGEGSRLTVL.